This T cell receptor (beta chain) appears in the sequencing data of a study of T cell responses to AZD1222 COVID-19 vaccine. The CDR3 is made up of 13 amino acids. V was shortened by 4 bases and J by 4 bases, with 11 bases between the two germline ends. Germline V gives CDR1 LGHDT, CDR2 YNNKEL (reference sequence). TCRdb's table, derived via immunoSEQ multiplex PCR, lists solely in-frame clones and lacks some. The sample contains around 150,000 clones, approximately 94% of which appear only once. The chain recombines TRBV3-1 (or the pseudogene TRBV3-2) with TRBJ2-7; D is perhaps TRBD2 (6 bases). The sample consisted of peripheral blood, taken 28 days after the second AZD1222 dose. This TCR derives from an adult who received the AZD1222 COVID-19 vaccine. The CDR3 DNA sequence: TGTGCCAGCAGCCGGACGCGGGATTACGAGCAGTACTTC. Translation gives CASSRTRDYEQYF.